Included here is one T cell receptor (beta chain) sequence, with context. As yet, its antigen is unknown. The data derive from a study of CD8+ T cells in alopecia areata. cDNA reverse transcribed from extracted RNA served as the sequencing template. Clones were read by immunoSEQ multiplex PCR, and TCRdb kept only the in-frame ones, dropping some. Seen here are 30,000 to 40,000 clones, around 57% observed once, and the top ten hold less than 2%. Study-wide results and limits: Possibly as an HLA-related effect, TCR sharing across patients appeared less clear than in mice. Lesional scalp exceeded normal scalp in clonality, especially in alopecia totalis/universalis.

In a handful of patients, CD4+ T cells were split by CD25+CD127- sorting. Individuals with alopecia areata gave both lesional scalp punch biopsies and peripheral blood for collection. PBMCs provided sorted CD4+ and CD8+ T cells. Germline CDR1 reads LNHDA; CDR2 reads SQIVND (reference sequence). V lost 6 bases, J lost 5 bases, and 22 bases lay in between. There are 16 residues in the CDR3. The source material was CD4+ Tregs sorted from blood. This chain joins TRBV19 and TRBJ1-1, with a possible D match to TRBD1 (5 bases). This receptor was taken from a human donor with alopecia areata. The CDR3 bases are TGTGCCAGTAGCCCAATGACGACAGCGGGTAAGACTGAAGCTTTCTTT. Its translation is CASSPMTTAGKTEAFF.